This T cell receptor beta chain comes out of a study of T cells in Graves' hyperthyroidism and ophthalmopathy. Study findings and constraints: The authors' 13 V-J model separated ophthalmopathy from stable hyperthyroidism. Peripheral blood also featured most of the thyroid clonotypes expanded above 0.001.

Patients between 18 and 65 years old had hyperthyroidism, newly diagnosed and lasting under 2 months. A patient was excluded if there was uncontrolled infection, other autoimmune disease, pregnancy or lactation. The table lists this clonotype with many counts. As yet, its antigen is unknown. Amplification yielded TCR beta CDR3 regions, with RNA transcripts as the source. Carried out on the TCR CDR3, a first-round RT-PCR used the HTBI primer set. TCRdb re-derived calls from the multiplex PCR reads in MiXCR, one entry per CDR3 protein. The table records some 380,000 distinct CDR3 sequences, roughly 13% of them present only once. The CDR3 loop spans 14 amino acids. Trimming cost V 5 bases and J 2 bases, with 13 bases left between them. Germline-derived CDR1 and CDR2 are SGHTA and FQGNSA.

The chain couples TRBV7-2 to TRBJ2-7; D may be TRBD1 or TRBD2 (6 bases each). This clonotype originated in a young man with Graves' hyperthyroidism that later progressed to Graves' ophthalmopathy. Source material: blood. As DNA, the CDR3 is TGTGCCAGCAGCCAGGGGAGGCTCCCCTACGAGCAGTACTTC. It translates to CASSQGRLPYEQYF.